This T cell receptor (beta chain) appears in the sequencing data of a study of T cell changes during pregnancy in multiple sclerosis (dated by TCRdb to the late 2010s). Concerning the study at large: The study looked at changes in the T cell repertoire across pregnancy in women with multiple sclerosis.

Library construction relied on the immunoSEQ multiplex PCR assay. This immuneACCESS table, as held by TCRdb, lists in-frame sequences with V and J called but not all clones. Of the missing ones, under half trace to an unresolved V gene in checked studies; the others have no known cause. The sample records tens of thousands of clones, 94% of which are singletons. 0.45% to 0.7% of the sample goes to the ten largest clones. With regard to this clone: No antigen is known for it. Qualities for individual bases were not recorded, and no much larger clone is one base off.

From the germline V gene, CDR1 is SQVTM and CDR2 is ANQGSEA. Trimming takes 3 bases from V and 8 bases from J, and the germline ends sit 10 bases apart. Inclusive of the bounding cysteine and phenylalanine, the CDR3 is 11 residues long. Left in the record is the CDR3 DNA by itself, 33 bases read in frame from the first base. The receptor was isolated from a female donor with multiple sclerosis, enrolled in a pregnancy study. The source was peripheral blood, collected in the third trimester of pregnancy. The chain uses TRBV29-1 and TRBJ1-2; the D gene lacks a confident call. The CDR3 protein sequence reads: CSVDSGNGYTF. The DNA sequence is TGCAGCGTTGACTCGGGTAACGGCTACACCTTC. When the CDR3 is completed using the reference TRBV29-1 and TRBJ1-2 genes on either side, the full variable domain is SAVISQKPSRDICQRGTSLTIQCQVDSQVTMMFWYRQQPGQSLTLIATANQGSEATYESGFVIDKFPISRPNLTFSTLTVSNMSPEDSSIYLCSVDSGNGYTFGSGTRLTVV.